A single sample is the source of the 17 T cell receptor beta chains below, sequenced in a study of T cell responses to AZD1222 COVID-19 vaccine. The assay was immunoSEQ multiplex PCR, and TCRdb's table has in-frame clones only and misses some. The table has fewer than 130,000 clones, around 93% seen once; the top ten hold 7.5% to 9%. Sequencing used peripheral blood, obtained on day 0 of AZD1222 vaccination. These receptors were obtained from an adult in good health.

The V gene is TRBV10-1, the J gene TRBJ2-1, with D uncertain. Trimming removed 0 bases from V and 10 bases from J, with 10 bases in between. This CDR3 comprises 13 residues. The germline gives CDR1 WNHNN, CDR2 SYGVQD (reference sequence). The CDR3: CASSESNAPEQFF. CDR3 DNA sequence: TGCGCCAGCAGTGAGTCGAACGCACCGGAGCAGTTCTTC.

CDR3 region: CASSQGPSDSYEQYF. In DNA, the CDR3 is TGCGCCAGCAGCCAAGGGCCTAGCGACTCCTACGAGCAGTACTTC. The chain couples TRBV4-1 to TRBJ2-7, with a weak D call TRBD2 (6 bases). CDR3 size: 15 residues. Trimming shortened V by 1 base and J by 0 bases, and 10 bases separated the two germline ends. Germline V gives CDR1 MGHRA, CDR2 YSYEKL.

This clone was detected a few times. The V gene is TRBV3-1 (or the pseudogene TRBV3-2), the J gene TRBJ2-7; D might be TRBD2 (5 bases). The CDR3 has 14 residues. The ends were cut back, 4 bases at V and 2 bases at J, with 12 bases in the middle. Germline CDR1 LGHDT, CDR2 YNNKEL (reference sequence). The CDR3 reads CASSLGGSTYEQYF. The CDR3 bases are TGTGCCAGCAGCCTCGGCGGGTCCACCTACGAGCAGTACTTC.

This chain uses TRBV5-4 with TRBJ1-2; D uncertain. Germline CDR1 reads SGHNT; CDR2 reads YYREEE (reference sequence). Between the trimmed V and J ends, which lost 0 bases and 4 bases, there was a span of 10 bases. This CDR3 contains 14 residues. CDR3 residues: CASSLAQAFYGYTF. CDR3 DNA: TGTGCCAGCAGCTTGGCCCAGGCGTTCTATGGCTACACCTTC.

This chain connects TRBV2 to TRBJ1-2, with 8 positions matching TRBD1. The junction had 2 bases not matched to a gene; V was cut back by 6 bases and J by 2 bases. Germline loops: CDR1 SNHLY, CDR2 FYNNEI. This CDR3 region has 13 residues. CDR3 nucleotide sequence: TGTGCCAGCAGCGACAGGGGAAACTATGGCTACACCTTC. This translates into CASSDRGNYGYTF.

This sequence joins TRBV19 and TRBJ1-5, with D perhaps matching TRBD1 (5 bases). Germline-derived CDR1 and CDR2 are LNHDA and SQIVND (reference sequence). V was trimmed by 4 bases and J by 3 bases, leaving 19 bases between them. The CDR3 runs to 17 residues. The CDR3 DNA is TGTGCCAGTAGTACACCCGATGGGGGGACCTCCAATCAGCCCCAGCATTTT. It yields the protein CASSTPDGGTSNQPQHF.

This clone was recorded a few times. This chain joins TRBV18 and TRBJ1-5; 8 nucleotides agree with TRBD1. CDR1 is KGHSH, CDR2 LQKENI, per germline. V was pared by 3 bases and J by 2 bases, with 6 bases of the junction left unmatched. The CDR3 is 16 amino acids. The CDR3 nucleotides read TGTGCCAGCTCACCCGGACAGGGCTCGGGCAATCAGCCCCAGCATTTT. Translated, it gives CASSPGQGSGNQPQHF.

The chain couples TRBV19 to TRBJ2-3, with TRBD1 as a possible D gene (7 bases). V was cut by 1 base and J by 4 bases, with 15 bases left in between. Germline V CDR1 and CDR2: LNHDA, SQIVND (reference sequence). The CDR3 totals 16 residues. The CDR3 spells CASSIGAGRGADTQYF. For the CDR3, the DNA is TGTGCCAGTAGTATAGGAGCGGGCAGGGGGGCAGATACGCAGTATTTT.

This chain joins TRBV18 and TRBJ2-3, with 8 bases aligning to TRBD2. CDR1 is KGHSH, CDR2 LQKENI, per germline. Trimming removed 5 bases from V and 6 bases from J; junction bases left unmatched: 10. The CDR3 spans 15 residues. The CDR3 DNA is TGTGCCAGCTCAGAAAGCGGGGGCGCACGTGATACGCAGTATTTT. Protein sequence: CASSESGGARDTQYF.

This chain uses TRBV28 with TRBJ2-5, with D uncertain. V lost 5 bases, J lost 2 bases, and 9 bases lay in between. Germline V gene sequence: CDR1 MDHEN, CDR2 SYDVKM. CDR3 length: 13 amino acids. CDR3 sequence reads: CASSPRRQETQYF. DNA for the CDR3: TGTGCCAGCAGTCCCCGTCGACAAGAGACCCAGTACTTC.

The V call is TRBV5-1, the J call TRBJ1-2; D not certain. CDR1 and CDR2 from the germline V gene are SGHRS and YFSETQ. This CDR3 is 14 amino acids long. V gave up 6 bases and J gave up 0 bases, with 12 bases separating them. The CDR3 sequence is CASTLQGSNYGYTF. Here the CDR3 DNA reads TGCGCCAGCACCCTTCAAGGCTCTAACTATGGCTACACCTTC.

The chain recombines TRBV4-1 with TRBJ2-1, with D possibly TRBD1 on 5 matching bases. This CDR3 region has 12 residues. The germline CDR1 and CDR2 sequences are MGHRA and YSYEKL. V was shortened by 1 base and J by 9 bases, with 7 bases between the two germline ends. CDR3 bases: TGCGCCAGCAGCCAAGGGGGCGGTGAGCAGTTCTTC. Residues: CASSQGGGEQFF.

The J gene is TRBJ1-2, the V gene TRBV28; 7 nucleotides match TRBD1. The length of the CDR3 is 14 residues. Germline-derived CDR1 and CDR2 are MDHEN and SYDVKM. J gave up 4 bases and V 5 bases, and 7 bases lay outside the gene matches. The CDR3 spells CASSPRTGRYGYTF. CDR3 DNA sequence: TGTGCCAGCAGTCCTCGGACAGGCCGCTATGGCTACACCTTC.

J is TRBJ1-1 and V is TRBV19, with D possibly being TRBD1 (6 bases). The V gene lost 5 bases and the J gene lost 6 bases, with 10 bases spanning the gap. Germline-derived CDR1 and CDR2 are LNHDA and SQIVND (reference sequence). This CDR3 region has 12 residues. The CDR3 region has the DNA TGTGCCAGTAGTGTAACAGGGTCTGAAGCTTTCTTT. Amino acids: CASSVTGSEAFF. Full variable domain (rest looked up from reference TRBV19 and TRBJ1-1): DGGITQSPKYLFRKEGQNVTLSCEQNLNHDAMYWYRQDPGQGLRLIYYSQIVNDFQKGDIAEGYSVSREKKESFPLTVTSAQKNPTAFYLCASSVTGSEAFFGQGTRLTVV.

The chain has TRBV29-1 and TRBJ1-3, with TRBD1 matching over 7 bases. This CDR3 contains 12 residues. V lost 6 bases and J lost 3; bases outside the gene matches: 2. The V gene's germline CDR1 is SQVTM and CDR2 ANQGSEA. CDR3 bases: TGCAGCGTGGCAGGGGGTGGAAACACCATATATTTT. Translated: CSVAGGGNTIYF.

The V and J genes are TRBV24-1 and TRBJ2-5; TRBD1 matches at 9 bases. The CDR3 totals 14 residues. Germline V gene data show CDR1 as KGHDR and CDR2 as SFDVKD. The junction had 4 bases not matched to a gene; V was cut back by 5 bases and J by 4 bases. The DNA for the CDR3 is TGTGCCACCAGTGGTACAGGGGGCAGAGAGACCCAGTACTTC. It encodes CATSGTGGRETQYF.

The chain uses TRBV11-3 and TRBJ1-1; D ambiguous. This CDR3 is built from 14 residues. Germline V gives CDR1 SGHNT, CDR2 YENEEA. Trimming took 4 bases from V and 1 from J, leaving 10 bases between them. The DNA of the CDR3 is TGTGCCAGCAGCTCCGTCGTCCCGAACACTGAAGCTTTCTTT. Translating gives CASSSVVPNTEAFF.